The sequence of this T cell receptor (beta chain) was determined in a study of cytomegalovirus exposure and HLA in healthy donors. PCR primers comprised 60 Vbeta and 13 Jbeta primers. Profiled with immunoSEQ multiplex PCR; TCRdb holds only in-frame clones, not every one. The sample consists of about 110,000 clones, approximately 83% of them appearing once. The CDR3 contains 12 residues. V was cut by 4 bases and J by 9 bases, with 12 bases left in between. Germline loops: CDR1 MNHEY, CDR2 SMNVEV (reference sequence). Sequencing input: PBMCs. The source is a man in his forties in good health and CMV-seronegative. The chain couples TRBV27 to TRBJ1-1; tentative D call: TRBD1 (6 bases). The CDR3 sequence is CASSSTGLKAFF. CDR3 coding DNA: TGTGCCAGCAGTTCCACAGGGCTCAAAGCTTTCTTT.